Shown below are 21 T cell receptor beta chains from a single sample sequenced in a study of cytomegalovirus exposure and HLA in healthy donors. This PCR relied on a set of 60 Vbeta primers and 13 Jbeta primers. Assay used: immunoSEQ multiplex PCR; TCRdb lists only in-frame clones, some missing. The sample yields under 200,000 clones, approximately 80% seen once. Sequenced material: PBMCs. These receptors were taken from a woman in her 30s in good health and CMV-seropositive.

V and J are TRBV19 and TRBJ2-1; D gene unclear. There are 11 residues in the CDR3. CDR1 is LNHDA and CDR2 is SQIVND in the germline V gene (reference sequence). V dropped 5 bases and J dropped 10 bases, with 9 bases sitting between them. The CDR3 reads CASSGAGEQFF. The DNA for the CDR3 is TGTGCCAGTAGTGGTGCCGGGGAGCAGTTCTTC.

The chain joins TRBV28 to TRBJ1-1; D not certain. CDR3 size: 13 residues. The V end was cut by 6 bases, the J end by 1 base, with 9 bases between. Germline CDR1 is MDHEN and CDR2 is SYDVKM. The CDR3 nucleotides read TGTGCCAGCAGAGGACTGGGGAACACTGAAGCTTTCTTT. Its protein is CASRGLGNTEAFF.

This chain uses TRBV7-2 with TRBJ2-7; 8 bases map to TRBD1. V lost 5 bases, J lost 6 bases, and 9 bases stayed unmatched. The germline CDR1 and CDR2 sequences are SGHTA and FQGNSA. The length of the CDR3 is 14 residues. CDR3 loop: CASSTSRGPGEQYF. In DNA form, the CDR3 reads TGTGCCAGCAGCACCAGCAGGGGGCCGGGCGAGCAGTACTTC.

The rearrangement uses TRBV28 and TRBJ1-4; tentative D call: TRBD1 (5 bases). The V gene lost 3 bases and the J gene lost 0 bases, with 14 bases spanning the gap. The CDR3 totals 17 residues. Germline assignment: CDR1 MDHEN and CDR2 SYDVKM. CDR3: CASSFLGGTATNEKLFF. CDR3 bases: TGTGCCAGCAGTTTCCTCGGCGGGACTGCAACTAATGAAAAACTGTTTTTT. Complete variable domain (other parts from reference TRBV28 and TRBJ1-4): DVKVTQSSRYLVKRTGEKVFLECVQDMDHENMFWYRQDPGLGLRLIYFSYDVKMKEKGDIPEGYSVSREKKERFSLILESASTNQTSMYLCASSFLGGTATNEKLFFGSGTQLSVL.

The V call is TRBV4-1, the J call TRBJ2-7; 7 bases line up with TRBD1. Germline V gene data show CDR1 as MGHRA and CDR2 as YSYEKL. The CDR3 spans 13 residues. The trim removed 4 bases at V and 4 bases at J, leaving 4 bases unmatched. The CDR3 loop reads CASSRGTEYEQYF. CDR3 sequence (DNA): TGCGCCAGCAGCCGGGGGACAGAGTACGAGCAGTACTTC.

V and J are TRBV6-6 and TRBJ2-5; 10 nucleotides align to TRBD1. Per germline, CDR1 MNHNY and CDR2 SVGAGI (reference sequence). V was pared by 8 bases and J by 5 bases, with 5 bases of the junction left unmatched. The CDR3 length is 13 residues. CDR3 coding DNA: TGTGCCAGCGAGGACAGGGGGGGGGAGACCCAGTACTTC. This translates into CASEDRGGETQYF.

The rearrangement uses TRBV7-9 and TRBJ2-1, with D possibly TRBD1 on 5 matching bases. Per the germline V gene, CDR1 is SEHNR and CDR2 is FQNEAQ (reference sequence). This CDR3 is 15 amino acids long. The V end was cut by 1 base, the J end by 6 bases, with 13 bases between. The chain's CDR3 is CASSLVGHRTNEQFF. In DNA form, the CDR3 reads TGTGCCAGCAGCTTAGTAGGTCACAGGACCAATGAGCAGTTCTTC.

The CDR3 DNA is TGTGCCAGCAGCTTGGGACTAGCGGGGCGGCGGGAGCAGTACTTC. Translating gives CASSLGLAGRREQYF. The J gene is TRBJ2-7, the V gene TRBV11-2, with 13 nucleotides matching TRBD2. CDR1 and CDR2 (germline): SGHAT, FQNNGV. This CDR3 region has 15 residues. V lost 3 bases to trimming and J lost 7 bases; unmatched junction nucleotides: 6.

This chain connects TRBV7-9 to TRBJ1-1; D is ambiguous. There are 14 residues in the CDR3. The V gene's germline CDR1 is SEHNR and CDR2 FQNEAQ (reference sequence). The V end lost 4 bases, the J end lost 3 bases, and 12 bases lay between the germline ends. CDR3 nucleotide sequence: TGTGCCAGCAGCTACGGCTTGCGGCACACTGAAGCTTTCTTT. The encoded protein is CASSYGLRHTEAFF.

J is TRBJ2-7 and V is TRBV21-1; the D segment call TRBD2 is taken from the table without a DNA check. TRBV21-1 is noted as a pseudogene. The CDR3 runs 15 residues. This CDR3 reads CASSARDGSSYEQYF. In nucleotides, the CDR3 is TGTGCCAGCAGCGCTCGGGACGGGAGCTCCTACGAGCAGTACTTC.

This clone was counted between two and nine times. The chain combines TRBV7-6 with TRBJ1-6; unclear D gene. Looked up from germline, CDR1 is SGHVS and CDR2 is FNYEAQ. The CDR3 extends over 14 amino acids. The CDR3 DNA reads TGTGCAACCAGAACGGGTACCTATAATTCACCCCTCCACTTT. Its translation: CATRTGTYNSPLHF. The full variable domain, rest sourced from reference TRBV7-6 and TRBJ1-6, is GAGVSQSPRYKVTKRGQDVALRCDPISGHVSLYWYRQALGQGPEFLTYFNYEAQQDKSGLPNDRFSAERPEGSISTLTIQRTEQRDSAMYRCATRTGTYNSPLHFGNGTRLTVT.

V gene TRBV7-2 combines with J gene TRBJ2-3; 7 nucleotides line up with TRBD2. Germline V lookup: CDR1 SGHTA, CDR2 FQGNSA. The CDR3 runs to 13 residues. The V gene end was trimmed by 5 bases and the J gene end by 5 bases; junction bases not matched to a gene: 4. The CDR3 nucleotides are TGTGCCAGCAGCCCTCCGGGGGGAGATACGCAGTATTTT. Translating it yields CASSPPGGDTQYF.

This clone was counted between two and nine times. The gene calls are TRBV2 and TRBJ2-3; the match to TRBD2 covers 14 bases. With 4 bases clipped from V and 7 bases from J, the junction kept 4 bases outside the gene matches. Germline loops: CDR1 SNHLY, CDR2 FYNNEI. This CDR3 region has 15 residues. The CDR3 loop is CASSAGTSGGHTQYF. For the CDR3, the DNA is TGTGCCAGCAGTGCGGGGACTAGCGGGGGCCATACGCAGTATTTT. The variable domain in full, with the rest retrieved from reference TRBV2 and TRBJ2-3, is EPEVTQTPSHQVTQMGQEVILRCVPISNHLYFYWYRQILGQKVEFLVSFYNNEISEKSEIFDDQFSVERPDGSNFTLKIRSTKLEDSAMYFCASSAGTSGGHTQYFGPGTRLTVL.

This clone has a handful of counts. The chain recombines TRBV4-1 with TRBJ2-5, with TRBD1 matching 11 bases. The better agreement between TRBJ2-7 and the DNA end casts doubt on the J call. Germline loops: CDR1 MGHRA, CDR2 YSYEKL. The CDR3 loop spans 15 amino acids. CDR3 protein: CASSHPRDRGDEQYF. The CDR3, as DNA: TGCGCCAGCAGCCATCCCCGGGACAGGGGGGACGAGCAGTACTTC.

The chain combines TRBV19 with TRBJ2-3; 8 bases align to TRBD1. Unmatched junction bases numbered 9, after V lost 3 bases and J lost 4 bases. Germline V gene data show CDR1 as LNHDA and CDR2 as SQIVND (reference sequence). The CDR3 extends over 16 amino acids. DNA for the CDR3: TGTGCCAGTAGTATGGACAGGGAGGTTTGGGCAGATACGCAGTATTTT. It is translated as CASSMDREVWADTQYF. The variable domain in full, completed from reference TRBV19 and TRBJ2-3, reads DGGITQSPKYLFRKEGQNVTLSCEQNLNHDAMYWYRQDPGQGLRLIYYSQIVNDFQKGDIAEGYSVSREKKESFPLTVTSAQKNPTAFYLCASSMDREVWADTQYFGPGTRLTVL.

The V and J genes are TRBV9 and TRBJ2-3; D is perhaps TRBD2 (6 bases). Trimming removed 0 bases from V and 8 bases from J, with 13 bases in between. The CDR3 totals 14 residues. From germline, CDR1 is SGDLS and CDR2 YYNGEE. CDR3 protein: CASSVGSLEGTQYF. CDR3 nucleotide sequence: TGTGCCAGCAGCGTAGGAAGTCTGGAGGGTACGCAGTATTTT.

In nucleotides, the CDR3 is TGTGCCAGCAGACGCGGGGGACAGGGCCATGGCTACACCTTC. This translates into CASRRGGQGHGYTF. The V gene is TRBV11-2, the J gene TRBJ1-2; 9 bases agree with TRBD1. In germline, CDR1 is SGHAT, CDR2 FQNNGV. The CDR3 contains 14 residues. The V and J ends lost 6 bases and 6 bases, in that order; junction bases with no gene match: 8.

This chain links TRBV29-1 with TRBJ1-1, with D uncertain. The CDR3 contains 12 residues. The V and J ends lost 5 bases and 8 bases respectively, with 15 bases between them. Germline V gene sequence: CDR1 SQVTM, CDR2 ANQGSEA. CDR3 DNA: TGCAGCGTTATGCGGGATCGGTCGGAAGCTTTCTTT. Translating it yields CSVMRDRSEAFF.

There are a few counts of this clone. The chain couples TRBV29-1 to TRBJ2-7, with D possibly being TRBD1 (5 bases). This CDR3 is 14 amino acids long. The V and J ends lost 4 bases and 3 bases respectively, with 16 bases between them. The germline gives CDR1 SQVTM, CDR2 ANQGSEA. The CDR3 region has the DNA TGCAGCGTTGTCTGGGCAGGGATTTACTACGAGCAGTACTTC. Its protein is CSVVWAGIYYEQYF.

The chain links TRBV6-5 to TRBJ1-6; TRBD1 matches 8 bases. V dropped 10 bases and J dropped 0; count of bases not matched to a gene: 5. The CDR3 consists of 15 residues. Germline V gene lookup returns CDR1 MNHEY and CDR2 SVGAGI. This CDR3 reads CATRQGSSYNSPLHF. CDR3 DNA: TGTGCCACCAGACAGGGGAGCTCCTATAATTCACCCCTCCACTTT.

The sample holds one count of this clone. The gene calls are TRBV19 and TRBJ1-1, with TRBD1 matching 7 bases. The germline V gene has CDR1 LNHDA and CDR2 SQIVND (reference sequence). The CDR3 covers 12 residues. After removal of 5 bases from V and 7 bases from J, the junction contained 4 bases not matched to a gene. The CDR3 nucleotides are TGTGCCAGTAGTTTCCGGGACAGTGAAGCTTTCTTT. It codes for CASSFRDSEAFF.